This passage covers 6 T cell receptor beta chains from one sample sequenced in a study of T cells in women clearing cervical HPV infection. Here immunoSEQ multiplex PCR was the method, and the copy in TCRdb shows in-frame clones only, minus some. The sample table includes tens of thousands of clones. The sample was blood buffy coat. The receptors originated from a woman between 18 and 70 years old with a cervical HPV16 infection that either progressed to CIN3+ or cleared (not recorded which).

Concerning this clone itself: Coverage ceases 3 residues before the CDR3 finishes, and the germline J gene fills in the end. The chain joins TRBV20-1 to TRBJ1-5, with 7 nucleotides matching TRBD1. The CDR3 is made up of 13 amino acids. Germline values: CDR1 DFQATT, CDR2 SNEGSKA (reference sequence). J gave up 3 bases and V 3 bases, and 2 bases lay outside the gene matches. The CDR3 is CSARGQLNQPQHF. The CDR3 DNA, read in part, is TGCAGTGCTAGGGGACAGCTCAATCAGCCC.

As for this clone: The missing CDR3 end, 3 residues past where the read stops, is filled in from the germline J gene. The chain employs TRBV5-1 and TRBJ2-3, with unresolved D. The CDR3 sequence is 15 residues long. Germline V gene sequence: CDR1 SGHRS, CDR2 YFSETQ. The CDR3 bases that were read are TGCGCCAGCAGCTTAGGAACAGACCCGAATCAGCCG. This sequence encodes CASSLGTDPNQP. From start to end, the CDR3 is CASSLGTDPNQPQYF.

Worth noting for this clone: The missing CDR3 end, 3 residues past where the read stops, is filled in from the germline J gene. This sequence joins TRBV7-9 and TRBJ2-4, with 9 bases fitting TRBD1. CDR3 size: 12 residues. Germline-derived CDR1 and CDR2 are SEHNR and FQNEAQ (reference sequence). CDR3 DNA (partial): TGTGCCAGCAGCTTCGGACAGGGGATT. It codes for CASSFGQGI. The entire CDR3 sequence reads CASSFGQGIQYF.

This chain's CDR3 is CAWSTVNNQPQYF. The sequenced CDR3 bases are TGTGCCTGGAGTACAGTGAACAATCAGCCG. The chain is built from TRBV30 and TRBJ2-3, with D hard to call. Read data end 3 residues before the CDR3 end; the end is taken from the germline J gene. The germline CDR1 and CDR2 sequences are GTSNPN and SVGIG (reference sequence). The CDR3 is made up of 13 amino acids.

Of note for this clone: Read data end 3 residues before the CDR3 end; the end is taken from the germline J gene. The V and J genes are TRBV20-1 and TRBJ2-3; 9 positions match TRBD1. Germline loops: CDR1 DFQATT, CDR2 SNEGSKA (reference sequence). The CDR3 is 14 residues long. The J segment lost 5 bases and the V segment lost 1 base, leaving 4 bases of the junction unmatched. CDR3 DNA, as far as it was read: TGCAGTGCTAGAGGGGACAGGGAGCTAGATACG. Translation gives CSARGDRELDT. The CDR3 as a whole reads CSARGDRELDTQYF.

Notes on this clone: The observed sequence ends 3 residues before the CDR3 terminus, with the missing tail filled in from the germline J gene. The rearrangement links TRBV6-4 to TRBJ2-3; 9 nucleotides line up with TRBD2. Germline CDR1 reads MRHNA; CDR2 reads SNTAGT. V lost 9 bases and J lost 0; bases outside the gene matches: 7. The CDR3 covers 15 residues. The part of the CDR3 DNA that was read is TGTGCCAGGGATGCGGGGGGGACTAGCACAGATACG. Translation gives CARDAGGTSTDT. The whole CDR3 is CARDAGGTSTDTQYF.